This entry describes one T cell receptor (beta chain). The source of the sample is a study of cytomegalovirus exposure and HLA in healthy donors. CDR1 is PRHDT and CDR2 is FYEKMQ in the germline V gene (reference sequence). The CDR3 sequence is 16 residues long. After removal of 5 bases from V and 5 bases from J, the junction contained 10 bases not matched to a gene. The PCR had 60 Vbeta and 13 Jbeta primers. Clones were sequenced by immunoSEQ multiplex PCR, and TCRdb holds only the in-frame ones, with some missing. This table holds roughly 130,000 clones, around 66% found once. This chain joins TRBV13 and TRBJ2-1; 9 nucleotides align to TRBD1. The sequence derives from a woman between 35 and 50 years old in good health and CMV-seropositive. Sequenced material: PBMCs. CDR3: CASSPLTGTGNNEQFF. The CDR3 DNA reads as TGTGCCAGCAGCCCATTGACCGGGACAGGGAACAATGAGCAGTTCTTC. Combining the CDR3 with reference TRBV13 and TRBJ2-1 gives the whole variable domain AAGVIQSPRHLIKEKRETATLKCYPIPRHDTVYWYQQGPGQDPQFLISFYEKMQSDKGSIPDRFSAQQFSDYHSELNMSSLELGDSALYFCASSPLTGTGNNEQFFGPGTRLTVL.